This TCR beta chain derives from a study of metastatic and nonmetastatic thyroid tumors (dated by TCRdb to about 2020). In the study overall: The researchers compared repertoires between peripheral blood samples and tumor or nodule tissue samples from patients with malignant or benign thyroid disease.

The CDR3, from cysteine to phenylalanine, totals 15 residues. The entry retains the CDR3 DNA only, 45 bases that are in frame from base 1. Between the V and J ends, shortened by 4 bases and 3 bases respectively, the junction contains 15 bases. Per the germline V gene (reference sequence), LGHDT is the CDR1 and YNNKEL is the CDR2. Before undergoing thyroid surgery, none of the patients had been given any kind of treatment. Using T-cell receptor beta sequencing, the study looked back at clinical samples from patients collected from about 2011 to 2019. The library was produced with PCR. The instrument given in TCRdb is Illumina HiSeq 4000. High-throughput sequencing was used to profile the CDR3 region of the TCR beta-chain in every patient. In the source study's methods: The researchers built a classifier to tell apart papillary thyroid cancer patients with distant metastasis, based on CDR3 differences among clinicopathological groups. Repertoire diversity was assessed with the Shannon index, and tumor-blood repertoire similarity with the Morisita-Horn index. The raw public data were reprocessed by TCRdb itself: fastp quality trimming at Q25, MiXCR clonotype calling, in-frame beta chains only. The V and J calls were not made by the authors but by TCRdb's processing. Here the sample has about 23,000 clones; about 15% occur a single time. The ten largest make up more than 14% of the sample.

Broad study findings and their caveats: In both blood and tumor samples, TCR beta diversity was reported to be significantly higher in malignant tumors than in benign nodules.

As concerns this clone: Its antigen has not been determined. Base qualities are not recorded, but no much larger clone differs from it by a single base.

The sequenced sample was tumor tissue. Recombination joined TRBV3-1 with TRBJ1-2; 6 matching bases give a weak D call of TRBD1. This receptor was obtained from a female donor with papillary thyroid cancer or a benign thyroid nodule (not recorded which). Some clones in this sample may be carry-over from other donors' samples. In nucleotides, the sequence is TGTGCCAGCAGCCCCCGGAGGACAGCCCACTATGGCTACACCTTC. This gives the protein CASSPRRTAHYGYTF. Beyond the CDR3, the reference TRBV3-1 and TRBJ1-2 genes provide the residues; the full variable domain reads: DTAVSQTPKYLVTQMGNDKSIKCEQNLGHDTMYWYKQDSKKFLKIMFSYNNKELIINETVPNRFSPKSPDKAHLNLHINSLELGDSAVYFCASSPRRTAHYGYTFGSGTRLTVV.